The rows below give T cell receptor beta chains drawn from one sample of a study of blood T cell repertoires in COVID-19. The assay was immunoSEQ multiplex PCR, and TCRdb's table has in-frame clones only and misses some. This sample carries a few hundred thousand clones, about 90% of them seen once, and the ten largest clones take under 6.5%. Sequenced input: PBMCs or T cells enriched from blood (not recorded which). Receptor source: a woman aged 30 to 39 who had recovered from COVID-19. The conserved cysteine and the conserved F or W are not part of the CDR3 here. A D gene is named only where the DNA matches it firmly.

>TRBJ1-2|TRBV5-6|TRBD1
ASSLGTGDWGYT
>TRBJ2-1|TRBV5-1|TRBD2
ASSSALASGGYNEQF
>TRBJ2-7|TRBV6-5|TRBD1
ASSSTGTGHYEQY
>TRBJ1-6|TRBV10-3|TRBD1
AISELSGTGGSPLH
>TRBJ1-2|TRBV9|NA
ASSVVGQGHGYT
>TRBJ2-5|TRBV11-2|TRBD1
ASSLDRGPETQY
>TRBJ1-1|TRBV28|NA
ASILTAGIRSAF
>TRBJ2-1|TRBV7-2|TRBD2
ASSLKRGGYNEQF
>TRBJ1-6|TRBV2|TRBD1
ASAEGQGGITYNSPLH
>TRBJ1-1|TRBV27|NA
ASSLSPQGNTEAF
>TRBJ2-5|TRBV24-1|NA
ATSDPLKGDGTQY
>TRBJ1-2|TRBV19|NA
ASSISGASFVGT
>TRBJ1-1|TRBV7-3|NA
ASSLSGLVEAF
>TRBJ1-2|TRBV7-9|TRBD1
ASSQLYGLGDSYYGYT
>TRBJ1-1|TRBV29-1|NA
SVGAGDAF
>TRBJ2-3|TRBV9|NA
ASSVRAGPADTQY
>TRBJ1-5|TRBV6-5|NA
ASSSAGRNQPQH
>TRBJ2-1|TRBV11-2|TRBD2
ASSLEGGGAHNEQF
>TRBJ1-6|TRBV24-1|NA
ATSDLGADNSPLH
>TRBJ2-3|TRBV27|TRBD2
ASSFGTSGEGTQY
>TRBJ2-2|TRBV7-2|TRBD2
ASSLGLAGTGELF
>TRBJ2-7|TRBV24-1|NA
ATSLPGFYYEQY
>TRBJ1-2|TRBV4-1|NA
ASSQVSRIGAGTLIGYT
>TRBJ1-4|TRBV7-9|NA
ASSLARLEKLF
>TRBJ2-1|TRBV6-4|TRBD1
ASTFHLRDRGSCYNEQF
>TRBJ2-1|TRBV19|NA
ASSAARENEQF
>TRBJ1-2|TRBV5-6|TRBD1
ASSLAGGGGYT